Listed here are 18 T cell receptor beta chains from one sample, sequenced in a study of T cell clonality in common variable immunodeficiency. Here immunoSEQ multiplex PCR was the method, and the copy in TCRdb shows in-frame clones only, minus some. The sample holds around 47,000 clones, and no clone turns up only once. Sequenced material: peripheral blood mononuclear cells. Receptors were obtained from a person between 18 and 75 years old in good health.

The table lists this clone with many counts. The DNA ends 3 residues before the CDR3 does, and the rest of the CDR3 is filled in from the germline J gene. The chain employs TRBV28 and TRBJ1-1, with 8 positions matching TRBD1. V lost 6 bases and J lost 4; bases outside the gene matches: 7. This CDR3 spans 14 amino acids. CDR1 is MDHEN and CDR2 is SYDVKM in the germline V gene. The CDR3 loop reads CASSQLTGGTEAFF. CDR3 bases read: TGTGCCAGCAGCCAACTCACAGGGGGCACTGAA.

This clone was observed a few times. From the germline J gene comes the end of the CDR3, since the read stops 3 residues before it. The rearrangement joins TRBV18 to TRBJ1-5; a possible D gene is TRBD1 (5 bases). The V gene lost 2 bases and the J gene lost 6 bases, with 14 bases spanning the gap. The CDR3 contains 15 residues. Germline-derived CDR1 and CDR2 are KGHSH and LQKENI. The part of the CDR3 DNA that was read is TGTGCCAGCTCACCAACTCAGGGCTCCGGTCAGCCC. It yields the protein CASSPTQGSGQP. The complete CDR3 protein is CASSPTQGSGQPQHF.

This clone was counted ten times or more. The read ends 3 residues before the CDR3 terminus; that terminus is restored from the germline J gene. This chain joins TRBV29-1 and TRBJ2-7; 10 bases are shared with TRBD1. V lost 4 bases, J lost 3 bases, and 6 bases stayed unmatched. There are 14 residues in the CDR3. The germline gives CDR1 SQVTM, CDR2 ANQGSEA. The covered CDR3 bases are TGCAGCGTTGTAGGGTGGACAGGGGGCTACGAG. It yields the protein CSVVGWTGGYE. The whole CDR3 protein is CSVVGWTGGYEQYF.

This clone was recorded many times. The CDR3 goes on 3 residues after the read ends, and that part is filled in from the germline J gene. The chain is built from TRBV5-6 and TRBJ1-2, with 8 bases identical to TRBD1. CDR1 is SGHDT and CDR2 is YYEEEE in the germline V gene. This CDR3 contains 11 residues. Trimming cost V 8 bases and J 5 bases; bases outside gene matches: 2. The CDR3 DNA, read in part, is TGTGCCAGTGACAGGGGATATGGC. It encodes CASDRGYG. The full CDR3 protein is CASDRGYGYTF.

This clone was counted ten times or more. The read ends 3 residues early relative to the CDR3; the germline J gene fills the gap. This chain links TRBV2 with TRBJ2-5; TRBD1 agrees at 8 bases. This CDR3 comprises 16 residues. Germline values: CDR1 SNHLY, CDR2 FYNNEI. V was pared by 1 base and J by 1 base, with 5 bases of the junction left unmatched. Incomplete CDR3 DNA: TGTGCCAGCAGTGAAGAGACAGGGGTAGGCCAAGAGACC. This codes for CASSEETGVGQET. The CDR3 reads in full as CASSEETGVGQETQYF.

This clone was detected ten times or more. The CDR3 goes on 3 residues after the read ends, and that part is filled in from the germline J gene. The chain uses TRBV6-1 and TRBJ2-7; D might be TRBD2 (6 bases). CDR3 length equals 16 residues. CDR1 MNHNS and CDR2 SASEGT come from the germline V gene. Trimming stripped 2 bases from V and 5 bases from J, with 19 bases between. CDR3 DNA, as far as it was read: TGTGCCAGCAGTGAAATCGTCCGGAGGGGCACCCACGAG. Translating gives CASSEIVRRGTHE. The entire CDR3 reads CASSEIVRRGTHEQYF.

In regard to this clone: The CDR3 end is not reached by the read, which stops 3 residues before it; the germline J gene fills it in. V usage is TRBV19 and J usage is TRBJ1-3; possible D gene TRBD1, 5 bases. This CDR3 spans 15 amino acids. Looked up from germline, CDR1 is LNHDA and CDR2 is SQIVND (reference sequence). Trimming cost V 8 bases and J 2 bases, with 16 bases left between them. Partial CDR3 DNA: TGTGCCAGTGGGCGGGGGAAGGAACCTGGAAACACC. Translated: CASGRGKEPGNT. The entire CDR3 is CASGRGKEPGNTIYF.

A remark on this clone: The missing CDR3 end, 3 residues past where the read stops, is filled in from the germline J gene. The chain links TRBV7-9 to TRBJ2-7; 7 bases map to TRBD1. CDR3 length: 15 amino acids. Germline lookup yields CDR1 SEHNR and CDR2 FQNEAQ (reference sequence). With V trimmed by 3 bases and J by 5 bases, 10 bases remained unmatched. The DNA read from the CDR3 is TGTGCCAGCAGCTTGGTGGATGGGCAGGGGGACGAG. Residues: CASSLVDGQGDE. From start to end, the CDR3 is CASSLVDGQGDEQYF.

Many counts were recorded for this clone. Coverage ceases 3 residues before the CDR3 finishes, and the germline J gene fills in the end. The V call is TRBV5-1, the J call TRBJ2-2, with D tentatively TRBD1 (5 bases). Germline V lookup: CDR1 SGHRS, CDR2 YFSETQ. The CDR3 loop spans 14 amino acids. CDR3 bases read: TGCGCCAGCAGCCCGACAGTAACTAATGAAAAG. Residues: CASSPTVTNEK. The entire CDR3 is CASSPTVTNEKLFF.

This clone was found many times. The read stops 3 residues short of the end of the CDR3; the missing end is completed from the germline J gene. The chain uses TRBV29-1 and TRBJ2-5; TRBD2 might be the D (6 bases). CDR1 is SQVTM and CDR2 is ANQGSEA in the germline V gene. V was pared by 4 bases and J by 5 bases, with 14 bases between. CDR3 length equals 13 residues. CDR3 residues: CSVVRGLGETQYF. The covered CDR3 bases are TGCAGCGTTGTGCGGGGTTTAGGGGAGACC.

This clone has a handful of counts. This sequence may be a read error, since a much larger clone differs from it by one base. The read halts 3 residues ahead of the CDR3 end, with the missing end drawn from the germline J gene. J is TRBJ2-5 and V is TRBV5-1; 13 bases are a match to TRBD2. Germline-derived CDR1 and CDR2 are SGHRS and YFSETQ. Trimming at V came to 2 bases and at J to 2 bases, leaving 9 bases not matched to a gene. The CDR3 is made up of 18 amino acids. The CDR3 loop reads CASSFGTSGAPPQETQYF. The sequenced CDR3 bases are TGCGCCAGCAGCTTTGGGACTAGCGGGGCCCCCCCACAAGAGACC. Supplemented by reference TRBV5-1 and TRBJ2-5, the full variable domain reads KAGVTQTPRYLIKTRGQQVTLSCSPISGHRSVSWYQQTPGQGLQFLFEYFSETQRNKGNFPGRFSGRQFSNSRSEMNVSTLELGDSALYLCASSFGTSGAPPQETQYFGPGTRLLVL.

Many counts were recorded for this clone. Read coverage stops 3 residues before the CDR3 terminus; the germline J gene supplies the remainder. This rearrangement joins TRBV10-1 to TRBJ2-1; D perhaps matches TRBD2 (6 bases). With 6 bases removed from V and 1 base from J, the gap between germline ends came to 16 bases. The CDR3 spans 16 residues. Germline CDR1 and CDR2: WNHNN and SYGVQD (reference sequence). CDR3 DNA, as far as it was read: TGCGCCAGCAGCGACTCCAGCGGGTCATCCTACAATGAG. Translated: CASSDSSGSSYNE. The whole CDR3 protein is CASSDSSGSSYNEQFF.

This clone was recorded many times. From the germline J gene comes the end of the CDR3, since the read stops 3 residues before it. The rearrangement joins TRBV7-3 to TRBJ2-7; TRBD2 might be the D (5 bases). CDR3 size: 14 residues. Germline values: CDR1 SGHTA, CDR2 FQGTGA. Trimming shortened V by 2 bases and J by 0 bases, and 8 bases separated the two germline ends. The DNA read from the CDR3 is TGTGCCAGCAGCTTATCGGGGTCCTCCTACGAG. Translation gives CASSLSGSSYE. The entire CDR3 reads CASSLSGSSYEQYF.

This clone was recorded at least ten times. The read ends 3 residues early relative to the CDR3; the germline J gene fills the gap. The identical CDR3 is also encoded by other nucleotide sequences in the sample. The chain is built from TRBV30 and TRBJ2-7; D is possibly TRBD2 (6 bases). Trimming left V 5 bases short and J 2 bases short, with 19 bases between. The CDR3 has 15 amino acids. Germline CDR1 is GTSNPN and CDR2 is SVGIG (reference sequence). This CDR3 is CAWSPSAGLTYEQYF. Incomplete CDR3 DNA: TGTGCCTGGTCTCCATCAGCGGGCCTGACCTACGAG.

In this sample, this clone turned up a few times. The read falls 3 residues short of the CDR3 end, and the missing part is taken from the germline J gene. Within the sample, other DNA sequences also encode this same CDR3. V is TRBV7-9 and J is TRBJ1-1; no reliable D call. Germline loops: CDR1 SEHNR, CDR2 FQNEAQ (reference sequence). The ends were cut back, 2 bases at V and 1 base at J, with 8 bases in the middle. CDR3 size: 14 residues. The covered CDR3 bases are TGTGCCAGCAGCTTAACGGGGAGGAACACTGAA. Translating gives CASSLTGRNTE. The full CDR3 protein reads CASSLTGRNTEAFF.

This clone was detected ten times or more. The sequence runs out 3 residues before the end of the CDR3; the remainder is reconstructed from the germline J gene. The chain employs TRBV18 and TRBJ1-1; TRBD1 might be the D (6 bases). This CDR3 region has 13 residues. CDR1 and CDR2 (germline): KGHSH, LQKENI. CDR3 bases read: TGTGCCAGCTCAGCCACCAACAGGGACGAA. Its translation: CASSATNRDE. Given in full, the CDR3 is CASSATNRDEAFF.

This clone showed up many times. Coverage ceases 3 residues before the CDR3 finishes, and the germline J gene fills in the end. The sample contains more than one DNA sequence encoding this CDR3. The V call is TRBV5-1, the J call TRBJ2-5, with TRBD1 matching over 9 bases. This CDR3 has 15 amino acids. The germline gives CDR1 SGHRS, CDR2 YFSETQ. After removal of 5 bases from V and 3 bases from J, the junction contained 8 bases not matched to a gene. CDR3 protein: CASRPGTGREETQYF. The CDR3 DNA, read in part, is TGCGCCAGCAGACCCGGGACAGGGAGGGAAGAGACC.

At least ten counts were recorded for this clone. With the read ending 3 residues before the CDR3 end, the germline J gene is used to fill in that end. This chain uses TRBV20-1 with TRBJ2-7; D not resolved. CDR3 length equals 12 residues. CDR1 and CDR2 (germline): DFQATT, SNEGSKA (reference sequence). V lost 2 bases and J 3 bases, leaving 8 bases between the germline ends. The CDR3 loop is CSARSMFYEQYF. Partial CDR3 DNA: TGCAGTGCTAGAAGCATGTTCTACGAG.